The rows below give T cell receptor beta chains drawn from one sample of a study of chronic HIV infection and antiretroviral therapy. TCRdb processed the 5' RACE reads anew with MiXCR; each CDR3 protein has one entry. The sample includes tens of thousands of distinct CDR3 sequences, more than 7.5% seen only once; the top ten take less than 3%. Sequenced sample: peripheral blood. These receptors all come from an adult who had HIV and had not received antiretroviral therapy, or was an uninfected healthy control (not recorded which). Both conserved end residues are part of each CDR3. Fields, in order: V gene, D gene, J gene, clone size, CDR3 protein, CDR3 DNA. D genes are given only for firm matches. Part of the rows lack a size; the others show once, few, many or a class for expanded clones.

V gene: TRBV29-1; D gene: TRBD2; J gene: TRBJ2-1; clone size: -; CDR3 protein: CSVVAGARDEQFF; CDR3 DNA: TGCAGCGTTGTAGCGGGAGCGCGAGATGAGCAGTTCTTC
V gene: TRBV29-1; D gene: -; J gene: TRBJ1-3; clone size: many; CDR3 protein: CSVEVLGSGNTIYF; CDR3 DNA: TGCAGCGTTGAAGTCCTGGGCTCTGGAAACACCATATATTTT
V gene: TRBV12-3/TRBV12-4; D gene: -; J gene: TRBJ2-7; clone size: few; CDR3 protein: CASSLALELQYF; CDR3 DNA: TGTGCCAGCAGTTTGGCCTTGGAGCTGCAGTACTTC
V gene: TRBV29-1; D gene: -; J gene: TRBJ2-7; clone size: -; CDR3 protein: CSVESRDASYEQYF; CDR3 DNA: TGCAGCGTCGAATCCCGGGACGCTTCCTACGAGCAGTACTTC
V gene: TRBV28; D gene: -; J gene: TRBJ2-5; clone size: -; CDR3 protein: CASSKLAAEETQYF; CDR3 DNA: TGTGCCAGCAGCAAACTAGCAGCAGAAGAGACCCAGTACTTC
V gene: TRBV10-3; D gene: -; J gene: TRBJ2-5; clone size: -; CDR3 protein: CAISPGSQETQYF; CDR3 DNA: TGTGCCATCAGTCCCGGGTCCCAAGAGACCCAGTACTTC
V gene: TRBV5-1; D gene: TRBD1; J gene: TRBJ1-5; clone size: many; CDR3 protein: CASSWGSGGGQPQHF; CDR3 DNA: TGCGCCAGCAGCTGGGGGTCAGGGGGCGGTCAGCCCCAGCATTTT
V gene: TRBV20-1; D gene: -; J gene: TRBJ2-2; clone size: few; CDR3 protein: CSARLGDGELFF; CDR3 DNA: TGCAGTGCTAGATTAGGCGACGGGGAGCTGTTTTTT
V gene: TRBV7-2; D gene: TRBD1; J gene: TRBJ1-1; clone size: few; CDR3 protein: CASSSNRGTEAFF; CDR3 DNA: TGTGCCAGCAGCTCCAACAGGGGCACTGAAGCTTTCTTT
V gene: TRBV9; D gene: -; J gene: TRBJ2-1; clone size: once; CDR3 protein: CASSANDLGGEQFF; CDR3 DNA: TGTGCCAGCAGCGCGAATGATTTGGGTGGCGAGCAGTTCTTC
V gene: TRBV6-2/TRBV6-3; D gene: TRBD2; J gene: TRBJ2-1; clone size: many; CDR3 protein: CASSYETSGSYNEQFF; CDR3 DNA: TGTGCCAGCAGTTACGAGACTAGCGGGAGTTACAATGAGCAGTTCTTC
V gene: TRBV2; D gene: -; J gene: TRBJ2-7; clone size: -; CDR3 protein: CASSPGTSTYEQYF; CDR3 DNA: TGTGCCAGCAGTCCCGGGACGTCCACCTACGAGCAGTACTTC
V gene: TRBV6-4; D gene: -; J gene: TRBJ2-1; clone size: -; CDR3 protein: CASSEGDNHEQFF; CDR3 DNA: TGTGCCAGCAGTGAAGGGGACAATCATGAGCAGTTCTTC
V gene: TRBV7-6; D gene: TRBD2; J gene: TRBJ2-3; clone size: -; CDR3 protein: CASSPRAGGPSPTDTQYF; CDR3 DNA: TGTGCCAGCAGCCCACGAGCGGGGGGGCCTTCTCCCACAGATACGCAGTATTTT
V gene: TRBV29-1; D gene: TRBD1; J gene: TRBJ1-1; clone size: few; CDR3 protein: CSVAGTGRRIEAFF; CDR3 DNA: TGCAGCGTTGCGGGGACAGGGCGACGTATTGAAGCTTTCTTT
V gene: TRBV21-1; D gene: -; J gene: TRBJ2-7; clone size: medium-sized; CDR3 protein: CASSPPGSLILHEQYF; CDR3 DNA: TGTGCCAGCAGCCCACCCGGGAGTTTAATCCTCCACGAGCAGTACTTC
V gene: TRBV11-1; D gene: -; J gene: TRBJ2-5; clone size: many; CDR3 protein: CASSNPSRDLTETQYF; CDR3 DNA: TGTGCCAGCAGCAACCCGTCCCGGGACTTAACCGAGACCCAGTACTTC
V gene: TRBV28; D gene: -; J gene: TRBJ1-5; clone size: -; CDR3 protein: CASSFLGDNQPQHF; CDR3 DNA: TGTGCCAGCAGTTTCCTAGGGGACAATCAGCCCCAGCATTTT
V gene: TRBV4-2; D gene: -; J gene: TRBJ2-1; clone size: many; CDR3 protein: CASSQPGSSYNEQFF; CDR3 DNA: TGTGCCAGCAGCCAACCCGGGAGCTCCTACAATGAGCAGTTCTTC
V gene: TRBV4-2; D gene: TRBD1; J gene: TRBJ1-5; clone size: few; CDR3 protein: CASSRTGTGNQPQHF; CDR3 DNA: TGTGCCAGCAGCCGGACAGGGACCGGCAATCAGCCCCAGCATTTT
V gene: TRBV12-3/TRBV12-4; D gene: TRBD1; J gene: TRBJ2-7; clone size: many; CDR3 protein: CASSLKPSGTVSYEQYF; CDR3 DNA: TGTGCCAGCAGTCTAAAACCTTCCGGGACAGTCTCCTACGAGCAGTACTTC
V gene: TRBV29-1; D gene: TRBD1; J gene: TRBJ2-1; clone size: many; CDR3 protein: CSVVGGRNEQFF; CDR3 DNA: TGCAGCGTTGTAGGGGGCAGGAATGAGCAGTTCTTC
V gene: TRBV5-1; D gene: -; J gene: TRBJ1-5; clone size: few; CDR3 protein: CASRLGPSNQPQHF; CDR3 DNA: TGCGCCAGCAGGCTTGGGCCGAGCAATCAGCCCCAGCATTTT
V gene: TRBV29-1; D gene: -; J gene: TRBJ2-5; clone size: many; CDR3 protein: CSVGTETQYF; CDR3 DNA: TGCAGCGTTGGAACTGAGACCCAGTACTTC
V gene: TRBV10-3; D gene: -; J gene: TRBJ1-3; clone size: few; CDR3 protein: CAISDRTGNTIYF; CDR3 DNA: TGTGCCATCAGTGACCGTACAGGAAACACCATATATTTT
V gene: TRBV5-1; D gene: -; J gene: TRBJ2-1; clone size: many; CDR3 protein: CASSLAYNEQFF; CDR3 DNA: TGCGCCAGCAGCTTGGCATACAATGAGCAGTTCTTC
V gene: TRBV12-3/TRBV12-4; D gene: -; J gene: TRBJ2-7; clone size: -; CDR3 protein: CASRLAYEQYF; CDR3 DNA: TGTGCCAGCAGGTTAGCCTACGAGCAGTACTTC
V gene: TRBV7-2; D gene: -; J gene: TRBJ2-7; clone size: few; CDR3 protein: CASSPDRQHSYEQYF; CDR3 DNA: TGTGCCAGCAGCCCCGACAGGCAACACTCCTACGAGCAGTACTTC
V gene: TRBV5-4; D gene: TRBD2; J gene: TRBJ2-7; clone size: many; CDR3 protein: CASSLWREGPVSERRQYF; CDR3 DNA: TGTGCCAGCAGCTTATGGCGGGAGGGCCCCGTGAGTGAGCGTAGGCAGTACTTC
V gene: TRBV11-2; D gene: TRBD1; J gene: TRBJ2-1; clone size: many; CDR3 protein: CASSLAQGAYNEQFF; CDR3 DNA: TGTGCCAGCAGCTTAGCCCAGGGGGCCTACAATGAGCAGTTCTTC
V gene: TRBV29-1; D gene: -; J gene: TRBJ1-1; clone size: many; CDR3 protein: CSDHPEAFF; CDR3 DNA: TGCAGCGACCATCCTGAAGCTTTCTTT
V gene: TRBV5-1; D gene: -; J gene: TRBJ1-4; clone size: few; CDR3 protein: CASSLGGSDEKLFF; CDR3 DNA: TGCGCCAGCAGCTTGGGCGGATCCGACGAAAAACTGTTTTTT
V gene: TRBV5-1; D gene: TRBD2; J gene: TRBJ2-2; clone size: few; CDR3 protein: CASSFLAGGNSNTGELFF; CDR3 DNA: TGCGCCAGCAGCTTCCTAGCGGGGGGGAATTCGAACACCGGGGAGCTGTTTTTT
V gene: TRBV7-2; D gene: -; J gene: TRBJ2-7; clone size: many; CDR3 protein: CASSLEAGGFYEQYF; CDR3 DNA: TGTGCCAGCAGCTTAGAGGCTGGGGGATTCTACGAGCAGTACTTC
V gene: TRBV6-4; D gene: -; J gene: TRBJ1-2; clone size: many; CDR3 protein: CASSEGPANHYGYTF; CDR3 DNA: TGTGCCAGCAGTGAAGGGCCAGCAAACCACTATGGCTACACCTTC
V gene: TRBV20-1; D gene: -; J gene: TRBJ2-7; clone size: many; CDR3 protein: CSASTLSSYEQYF; CDR3 DNA: TGCAGTGCATCAACCCTAAGCTCCTACGAGCAGTACTTC
V gene: TRBV13; D gene: -; J gene: TRBJ1-2; clone size: -; CDR3 protein: CASSSKGKPNYGYTF; CDR3 DNA: TGTGCCAGCAGCTCGAAGGGAAAACCTAACTATGGCTACACCTTC
V gene: TRBV28; D gene: -; J gene: TRBJ2-7; clone size: many; CDR3 protein: CASSFPGPRDREQYF; CDR3 DNA: TGTGCCAGCAGTTTCCCGGGGCCCAGGGATCGGGAGCAGTACTTC
V gene: TRBV7-2; D gene: -; J gene: TRBJ2-3; clone size: many; CDR3 protein: CASSLTGAPDTQYF; CDR3 DNA: TGTGCCAGCAGCTTGACTGGAGCCCCAGATACGCAGTATTTT
V gene: TRBV20-1; D gene: TRBD2; J gene: TRBJ2-7; clone size: few; CDR3 protein: CSATKTSGGRRSYEQYF; CDR3 DNA: TGCAGTGCTACAAAGACTAGCGGGGGCCGCCGCTCCTACGAGCAGTACTTC
V gene: TRBV10-3; D gene: -; J gene: TRBJ1-1; clone size: few; CDR3 protein: CAIRRETHDEAFF; CDR3 DNA: TGTGCCATCCGAAGGGAAACCCATGATGAAGCTTTCTTT
V gene: TRBV10-3; D gene: -; J gene: TRBJ1-1; clone size: many; CDR3 protein: CAISADGRGTEAFF; CDR3 DNA: TGTGCCATCAGTGCTGACGGAAGGGGGACTGAAGCTTTCTTT
V gene: TRBV15; D gene: TRBD2; J gene: TRBJ2-1; clone size: many; CDR3 protein: CATTLKGSGGGPIDEQFF; CDR3 DNA: TGTGCCACCACTCTTAAGGGGAGCGGGGGGGGACCCATCGATGAGCAGTTCTTC
V gene: TRBV5-1; D gene: -; J gene: TRBJ1-1; clone size: few; CDR3 protein: CASVKDENTEAFF; CDR3 DNA: TGCGCCAGCGTTAAGGACGAGAACACTGAAGCTTTCTTT
V gene: TRBV4-3; D gene: TRBD1; J gene: TRBJ1-3; clone size: -; CDR3 protein: CASSPQGGVNTIYF; CDR3 DNA: TGCGCCAGCAGCCCCCAGGGGGGTGTAAACACCATATATTTT
V gene: TRBV7-2; D gene: TRBD2; J gene: TRBJ2-5; clone size: -; CDR3 protein: CASSLGASGYF; CDR3 DNA: TGTGCCAGCAGCTTAGGGGCTAGCGGCTACTTC
V gene: TRBV30; D gene: -; J gene: TRBJ1-1; clone size: -; CDR3 protein: CAWSLPGQHGEAFF; CDR3 DNA: TGTGCCTGGAGTCTGCCTGGACAGCACGGTGAAGCTTTCTTT
V gene: TRBV6-2/TRBV6-3; D gene: TRBD1; J gene: TRBJ2-2; clone size: -; CDR3 protein: CASSYRTGTATNTGELFF; CDR3 DNA: TGTGCCAGCAGTTACCGAACCGGGACAGCTACGAACACCGGGGAGCTGTTTTTT
V gene: TRBV12-3/TRBV12-4; D gene: -; J gene: TRBJ2-1; clone size: many; CDR3 protein: CASSFREISEQFF; CDR3 DNA: TGTGCCAGCAGTTTTCGGGAGATAAGTGAGCAGTTCTTC
V gene: TRBV7-9; D gene: TRBD1; J gene: TRBJ2-5; clone size: many; CDR3 protein: CASSGDRAQETQYF; CDR3 DNA: TGTGCCAGCAGCGGAGACAGGGCTCAAGAGACCCAGTACTTC
V gene: TRBV20-1; D gene: -; J gene: TRBJ2-1; clone size: many; CDR3 protein: CSAQTNNEQFF; CDR3 DNA: TGCAGTGCTCAGACAAACAATGAGCAGTTCTTC
V gene: TRBV4-1; D gene: -; J gene: TRBJ2-6; clone size: -; CDR3 protein: CASSTLWGSPGANVLTF; CDR3 DNA: TGCGCCAGCAGCACGCTGTGGGGGAGTCCCGGGGCCAACGTCCTGACTTTC
V gene: TRBV4-3; D gene: TRBD2; J gene: TRBJ2-1; clone size: few; CDR3 protein: CASSQDSAGGLYEQFF; CDR3 DNA: TGCGCCAGCAGCCAAGATAGCGCGGGGGGGCTCTATGAGCAGTTCTTC
V gene: TRBV21-1; D gene: -; J gene: TRBJ2-7; clone size: many; CDR3 protein: CASSKGGTGYF; CDR3 DNA: TGTGCCAGCAGCAAAGGAGGGACAGGGTACTTC
V gene: TRBV7-3; D gene: -; J gene: TRBJ2-7; clone size: few; CDR3 protein: CASSLIAPQPGPLDYEQYF; CDR3 DNA: TGTGCCAGCAGCTTAATCGCCCCCCAACCGGGACCCCTAGACTACGAGCAGTACTTC
V gene: TRBV11-3; D gene: TRBD1; J gene: TRBJ1-1; clone size: many; CDR3 protein: CASSQTGFTEAFF; CDR3 DNA: TGTGCCAGCAGCCAGACAGGGTTCACTGAAGCTTTCTTT
V gene: TRBV6-2/TRBV6-3; D gene: -; J gene: TRBJ1-4; clone size: many; CDR3 protein: CASSYSITALNEKLFF; CDR3 DNA: TGTGCCAGCAGTTACTCGATCACCGCCCTTAATGAAAAACTGTTTTTT
V gene: TRBV12-3/TRBV12-4; D gene: -; J gene: TRBJ2-3; clone size: many; CDR3 protein: CASSFGSVTDTQYF; CDR3 DNA: TGTGCCAGCAGTTTTGGGTCAGTCACAGATACGCAGTATTTT
V gene: TRBV19; D gene: -; J gene: TRBJ1-5; clone size: -; CDR3 protein: CASSIGEGTNQPQHF; CDR3 DNA: TGTGCCAGTAGTATAGGTGAGGGGACCAATCAGCCCCAGCATTTT
V gene: TRBV12-3/TRBV12-4; D gene: -; J gene: TRBJ1-2; clone size: few; CDR3 protein: CASSITWVDGYTF; CDR3 DNA: TGTGCCAGCAGTATAACATGGGTGGATGGCTACACCTTC